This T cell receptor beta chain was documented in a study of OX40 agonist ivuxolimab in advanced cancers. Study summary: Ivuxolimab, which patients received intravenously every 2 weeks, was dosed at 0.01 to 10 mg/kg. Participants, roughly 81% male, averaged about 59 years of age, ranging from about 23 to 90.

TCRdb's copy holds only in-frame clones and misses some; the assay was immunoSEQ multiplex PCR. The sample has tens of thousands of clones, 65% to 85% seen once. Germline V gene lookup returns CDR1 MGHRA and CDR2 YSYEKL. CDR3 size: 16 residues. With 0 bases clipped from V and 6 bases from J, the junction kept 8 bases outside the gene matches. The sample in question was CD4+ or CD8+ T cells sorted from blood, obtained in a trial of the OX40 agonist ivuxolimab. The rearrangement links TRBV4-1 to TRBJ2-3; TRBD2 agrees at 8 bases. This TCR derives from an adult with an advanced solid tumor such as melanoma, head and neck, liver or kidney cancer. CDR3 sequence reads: CASSQDESGGLDTQYF. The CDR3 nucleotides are TGCGCCAGCAGCCAAGATGAGAGCGGGGGCCTGGATACGCAGTATTTT.